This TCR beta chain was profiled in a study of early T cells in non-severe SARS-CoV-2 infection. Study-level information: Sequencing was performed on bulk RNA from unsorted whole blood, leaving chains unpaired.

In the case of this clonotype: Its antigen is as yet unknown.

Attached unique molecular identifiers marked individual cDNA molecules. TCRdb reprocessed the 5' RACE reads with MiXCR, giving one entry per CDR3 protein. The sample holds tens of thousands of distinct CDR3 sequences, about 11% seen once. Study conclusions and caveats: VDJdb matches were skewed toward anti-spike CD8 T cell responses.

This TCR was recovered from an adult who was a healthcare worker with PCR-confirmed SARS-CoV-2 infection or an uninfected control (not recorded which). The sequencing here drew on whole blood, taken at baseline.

CDR3 sequence (DNA): TGTGCCAGCAGGCCCCACGGGGGCACTGAAGCTTTCTTT. Its translation: CASRPHGGTEAFF. V and J are TRBV6-1 and TRBJ1-1, with D perhaps TRBD1 (5 bases). Trimming removed 6 bases at V and 4 bases at J, with 12 bases between. Germline CDR1 and CDR2: MNHNS and SASEGT. CDR3 length: 13 residues.